The entry that follows covers one TCR beta chain sequence. This CDR3 spans 15 amino acids. The junction had 5 bases not matched to a gene; V was cut back by 4 bases and J by 1 base. Germline CDR1 reads MNHEY; CDR2 reads SMNVEV (reference sequence). Profiled with immunoSEQ multiplex PCR; TCRdb holds only in-frame clones, not every one. The sample shows some 51,000 clones, about 88% of them seen only once. The data were obtained in a study of PD-L1 blockade in urothelial cancer. In the study overall: Between 0 and 3 chemotherapy regimens preceded treatment for each patient.

Noted time point: peripheral blood 6 weeks after treatment start. This clonotype was sampled from a man aged 55 to 70 with urothelial cancer. This specimen consisted of PBMCs, obtained around atezolizumab (anti-PD-L1) treatment. V gene TRBV27 combines with J gene TRBJ1-1, with 8 bases fitting TRBD1. Here the CDR3 reads CASSSTGGRNTEAFF. In DNA form, the CDR3 reads TGTGCCAGCAGTTCCACAGGGGGGCGGAACACTGAAGCTTTCTTT.